A selection of T cell receptor beta chains follows, all from one sample in a study of beta chain features in type 1 diabetes. TCRdb's table, derived via immunoSEQ multiplex PCR, lists solely in-frame clones and lacks some. The table has about 340,000 clones, approximately 12% seen once. The material sequenced was naive CD4+ T cells from blood. The source of these receptors is a woman aged 18-29 years with type 1 diabetes. The CDR3 runs from the conserved cysteine through the conserved F or W.

J: TRBJ2-1; V: TRBV18; CDR3: CASSPDVSGAKQFF
J: TRBJ1-4; V: TRBV4-1; CDR3: CASSVNSATNEKLFF
J: TRBJ1-2; V: TRBV27; CDR3: CASSPGQGANYGYTF
J: TRBJ2-1; V: TRBV5-1; CDR3: CASSGLAGSYNEQFF
J: TRBJ2-7; V: TRBV29-1; CDR3: CSVSGRAPYEQYF
J: TRBJ2-5; V: TRBV7-2; CDR3: CASSLGQGLGETQYF
J: TRBJ1-3; V: TRBV7-9; CDR3: CASSLPTAIYF
J: TRBJ1-1; V: TRBV18; CDR3: CASSPSEGVTEAFF
J: TRBJ2-3; V: TRBV11-2; CDR3: CASSLGTSTDTQYF
J: TRBJ2-3; V: TRBV7-2; CDR3: CASSAGLGTDTQYF
J: TRBJ2-2; V: TRBV4-3; CDR3: CASSQAAPLAGGPPTGELFF
J: TRBJ1-5; V: TRBV28; CDR3: CASSFGRRGNQPQHF
J: TRBJ1-2; V: TRBV5-1; CDR3: CASKGVGYTF
J: TRBJ2-5; V: TRBV27; CDR3: CASSLSSGAQETQYF
J: TRBJ2-1; V: TRBV7-3; CDR3: CASSPGQVSYNEQFF
J: TRBJ1-1; V: TRBV19; CDR3: CASSPYPEALVVEAFF
J: TRBJ2-3; V: TRBV18; CDR3: CASSPQQGPDTQYF
J: TRBJ2-3; V: TRBV4-1; CDR3: CASSHPEKGQGWDTQYF
J: TRBJ2-1; V: TRBV5-6; CDR3: CASDQVAGRTYNEQFF
J: TRBJ1-1; V: TRBV7-2; CDR3: CASSFGGGGTEAFF
J: TRBJ2-1; V: TRBV9; CDR3: CASSTPRPSSYNEQFF
J: TRBJ2-5; V: TRBV30; CDR3: CACATGETQYF
J: TRBJ1-4; V: TRBV19; CDR3: CASTTLGTGVGPHEKLFF
J: TRBJ2-7; V: TRBV28; CDR3: CASTNGGASSYEQYF
J: TRBJ2-1; V: TRBV7-9; CDR3: CASSWSGRGNNEQFF
J: TRBJ2-5; V: TRBV5-4; CDR3: CASSLSQGRLETQYF
J: TRBJ2-3; V: TRBV5-1; CDR3: CASSLAVSGSVRDTQYF
J: TRBJ2-1; V: TRBV7-9; CDR3: CASSLAGIYNEQFF
J: TRBJ2-7; V: TRBV27; CDR3: CASSREVTGSYEQYF
J: TRBJ2-7; V: TRBV27; CDR3: CASSSSYSYEQYF